These T cell receptor beta chains were read from a single sample in a study of blood T cell repertoires in COVID-19. Produced via immunoSEQ multiplex PCR; TCRdb's table is partial and in-frame only. In the table there are roughly 170,000 clones, around 85% of which are singletons. The source material was peripheral blood. The receptors come from a man in his 60s who had recovered from COVID-19. Each CDR3 is given without its conserved first and last residue. Each record gives: V gene, J gene, CDR3 protein.

V: TRBV4-1
J: TRBJ2-7
CDR3: ASSQRTSGDEQY

V: TRBV28
J: TRBJ1-3
CDR3: ASSLLDSGNTIY

V: TRBV5-1
J: TRBJ1-5
CDR3: ASSLGGGNQPQH

V: TRBV18
J: TRBJ1-1
CDR3: ASSPRTANTEAF

V: TRBV7-9
J: TRBJ2-5
CDR3: ASNPFGGETQY

V: TRBV14
J: TRBJ2-2
CDR3: ASSGSGSWTGELF

V: TRBV15
J: TRBJ2-2
CDR3: ATSRDWTGGTGELF

V: TRBV6-1
J: TRBJ1-2
CDR3: ASSEGTAYGYT

V: TRBV9
J: TRBJ2-1
CDR3: ASSVGQGGFSYNEQF

V: TRBV18
J: TRBJ2-5
CDR3: ASSPRRDQETQY

V: TRBV7-9
J: TRBJ2-7
CDR3: ASKRTGGLDEQY

V: TRBV6-5
J: TRBJ2-1
CDR3: ASTSGRVIEQF

V: TRBV7-9
J: TRBJ1-1
CDR3: ASSTGDGGPTEAF

V: TRBV15
J: TRBJ2-6
CDR3: ATSVSGANVLT

V: TRBV12-5
J: TRBJ1-1
CDR3: ASALSVNTEAF

V: TRBV6-5
J: TRBJ1-2
CDR3: ASTTGGYGYT

V: TRBV3-1/TRBV3-2
J: TRBJ1-1
CDR3: ASSRDWTGGGTEAF

V: TRBV15
J: TRBJ1-2
CDR3: ATHEPGHGGYT